This passage covers 15 T cell receptor beta chains from one sample sequenced in a study of regulatory T cells in long-lasting Graves disease. Relying on iRepertoire HTBI primers and Arm-PCR of CDR3 regions, the team built TCR beta libraries. TCRdb re-called the multiplex PCR reads through MiXCR, storing one row per CDR3 protein. The sample holds around 460,000 distinct CDR3 sequences, 14% seen once. Time point denoted: newly diagnosed GD, antithyroid drugs for less than 3 months. TCR sequences were obtained from RNA taken from PBMCs. A further study also used this sample, focusing on T cells in Graves' hyperthyroidism and ophthalmopathy.

The sequenced sample was peripheral blood mononuclear cells (PBMCs), obtained at new diagnosis, from a patient treated with antithyroid drugs. Every receptor here comes from a woman aged 45-60 years with Graves disease.

This clonotype was seen a handful of times. The gene calls are TRBV3-1 and TRBJ2-7; D is unclear. With 0 bases removed from V and 0 bases from J, the gap between germline ends came to 6 bases. The CDR3 length is 14 residues. Germline V lookup: CDR1 LGHDT, CDR2 YNNKEL (reference sequence). CDR3 residues: CASSQDDFSYEQYF. Here the CDR3 DNA reads TGTGCCAGCAGCCAAGACGACTTCTCCTACGAGCAGTACTTC.

V is TRBV10-3 and J is TRBJ2-2, with TRBD1 matching over 9 bases. The CDR3 is 16 residues long. V trimming: 1 base; J trimming: 1 base; junction bases outside the gene matches: 1. Per the germline V gene, CDR1 is ENHRY and CDR2 is SYGVKD. This CDR3 is CAISEWTGVNTGELFF. In DNA, the CDR3 is TGTGCCATCAGTGAGTGGACAGGGGTGAACACCGGGGAGCTGTTTTTT.

This clonotype was detected many times. This rearrangement joins TRBV5-4 to TRBJ2-3, with 7 bases that match TRBD2. This CDR3 is 15 amino acids long. Germline V gene sequence: CDR1 SGHNT, CDR2 YYREEE (reference sequence). The ends lost 0 bases at V and 4 bases at J; junction bases unmatched: 5. In DNA, the CDR3 is TGTGCCAGCAGCTTGGCGGGAGGAGGGGCAGATACGCAGTATTTT. It encodes CASSLAGGGADTQYF.

This clonotype was seen at least ten times. The gene calls are TRBV7-9 and TRBJ2-3, with a tentative D call TRBD1 (5 bases). This CDR3 contains 15 residues. Germline lookup yields CDR1 SEHNR and CDR2 FQNEAQ (reference sequence). Trimming removed 5 bases at V and 0 bases at J, with 12 bases between. The CDR3 loop is CASSPGRASTDTQYF. The CDR3 DNA reads TGTGCCAGCAGCCCTGGCAGGGCTAGCACAGATACGCAGTATTTT.

Many counts were recorded for this clonotype. The chain couples TRBV14 to TRBJ2-3; no reliable D call. This CDR3 contains 16 residues. V was shortened by 4 bases and J by 0 bases, with 14 bases between the two germline ends. CDR1 is SGHDN, CDR2 FVKESK, per germline. DNA for the CDR3: TGTGCCAGCAGCCCCTGGGCACCGCTTAGCACAGATACGCAGTATTTT. Protein product: CASSPWAPLSTDTQYF.

With respect to this clonotype: One base away lies a much larger clone, so this may be a sequencing read error. The V call is TRBV3-1, the J call TRBJ2-3, with 8 bases fitting TRBD1. This CDR3 has 15 amino acids. Germline CDR1 is LGHDT and CDR2 is YNNKEL (reference sequence). J was trimmed by 1 base and V by 1 base; bases with no gene match: 1. The CDR3 nucleotides read TGTGCCAGCAGCCAAGTGGGACAGGGCACAGATACGCAGTATTTT. Protein product: CASSQVGQGTDTQYF.

There are a few counts of this clonotype. The chain recombines TRBV30 with TRBJ1-5, with unresolved D. Looked up from germline, CDR1 is GTSNPN and CDR2 is SVGIG (reference sequence). The CDR3 is 13 residues long. V dropped 7 bases and J dropped 0 bases, with 10 bases sitting between them. CDR3 sequence: CAFEGDSNQPQHF. The DNA for the CDR3 is TGTGCCTTCGAGGGTGATAGCAATCAGCCCCAGCATTTT.

This clonotype has at least ten counts. V is TRBV7-3 and J is TRBJ2-3; D unresolved. The germline V gene has CDR1 SGHTA and CDR2 FQGTGA. Trimming left V 4 bases short and J 0 bases short, with 14 bases between. The CDR3 covers 16 residues. The CDR3 protein is CASSSHWAPSTDTQYF. The CDR3 DNA reads as TGTGCCAGCAGCTCCCACTGGGCGCCAAGCACAGATACGCAGTATTTT.

The chain joins TRBV9 to TRBJ2-5; 7 bases map to TRBD2. The CDR3 spans 15 residues. Trimming at V came to 4 bases and at J to 4 bases, leaving 10 bases not matched to a gene. CDR1 and CDR2 (germline): SGDLS, YYNGEE. The CDR3 here is CASSLAEKPRETQYF. CDR3 DNA: TGTGCCAGCAGCCTAGCGGAAAAACCTAGAGAGACCCAGTACTTC.

This clonotype has at least ten counts. This sequence joins TRBV11-3 and TRBJ2-7, with D hard to call. The CDR3 is made up of 12 amino acids. The V end was cut by 5 bases, the J end by 3 bases, with 8 bases between. Looked up from germline, CDR1 is SGHNT and CDR2 is YENEEA. In DNA, the CDR3 is TGTGCCAGCAGCGGGCCGGACTACGAGCAGTACTTC. It codes for CASSGPDYEQYF. The full variable domain, in which reference TRBV11-3 and TRBJ2-7 provide the parts outside the CDR3, is EAGVVQSPRYKIIEKKQPVAFWCNPISGHNTLYWYLQNLGQGPELLIRYENEEAVDDSQLPKDRFSAERLKGVDSTLKIQPAELGDSAVYLCASSGPDYEQYFGPGTRLTVT.

This clonotype was recorded many times. V and J are TRBV6-4 and TRBJ2-3, with TRBD1 as a possible D gene (6 bases). V was pared by 4 bases and J by 2 bases, with 10 bases between. The V gene's germline CDR1 is MRHNA and CDR2 SNTAGT. The CDR3 totals 14 residues. The CDR3 is CASSGGQPTDTQYF. In DNA form, the CDR3 reads TGTGCCAGCAGTGGGGGACAACCCACAGATACGCAGTATTTT.

The chain employs TRBV3-1 and TRBJ1-3; TRBD1 matches 7 bases. The CDR3 has 16 residues. V shed 0 bases, J shed 8 bases, and the junction held 10 bases outside the gene matches. Germline lookup yields CDR1 LGHDT and CDR2 YNNKEL (reference sequence). As DNA, the CDR3 is TGTGCCAGCAGCCAAGACCTGGACAGGCCAGGAGACACCATATATTTT. It codes for CASSQDLDRPGDTIYF.

The CDR3, as DNA: TGCGCCAGCAGCCAAGTTGGGCGGGGGACAGGGGACCGTGGCTACACCTTC. Encoded protein: CASSQVGRGTGDRGYTF. V gene TRBV4-1 combines with J gene TRBJ1-2; 10 positions match TRBD1. J was trimmed by 7 bases and V by 1 base; bases with no gene match: 12. This CDR3 is 17 amino acids long. Germline V gene sequence: CDR1 MGHRA, CDR2 YSYEKL.

V and J are TRBV18 and TRBJ2-1; the D is unclear. CDR1 is KGHSH and CDR2 is LQKENI in the germline V gene. V shed 0 bases and J shed 10 bases, with 13 bases lying between them. CDR3 length: 14 amino acids. The CDR3 DNA sequence: TGTGCCAGCTCACCACCTAGGTATCCCTACGAGCAGTTCTTC. This sequence encodes CASSPPRYPYEQFF.

The sample holds a few counts of this clonotype. V usage is TRBV7-9 and J usage is TRBJ2-6; D may match TRBD1 or TRBD2 (5 bases each). Trimming took 5 bases from V and 0 from J, leaving 11 bases between them. Germline V gene sequence: CDR1 SEHNR, CDR2 FQNEAQ (reference sequence). The CDR3 extends over 16 amino acids. The CDR3 loop reads CASSRRGVSGANVLTF. CDR3 bases: TGTGCCAGCAGCCGAAGGGGAGTCTCTGGGGCCAACGTCCTGACTTTC.